This T cell receptor beta chain was identified during a study of cytomegalovirus exposure and HLA in healthy donors. PCR primers comprised 60 Vbeta and 13 Jbeta primers. Produced via immunoSEQ multiplex PCR; TCRdb's table is partial and in-frame only. The repertoire includes 130,000 to 150,000 clones, about four fifths of them detected once, and about 2.2% sits in the top ten. Every donor was a healthy person donating bone marrow. This clone was found a few times. Its specificity is not known. Study results and caveats: In presence/absence analyses, roughly uniform sequencing depth across donors was assumed. According to the study, 160 or so TCR beta chains were cytomegalovirus-associated. CMV serostatus was the sole immune exposure data available.

The specimen was PBMCs. The receptor was isolated from a young woman in good health and CMV-seropositive.

Here the CDR3 DNA reads TGTGCCAGCAGTTACTCTTCCTTGGGGCTGCCCACTGAGCAGTTCTTC. This translates into CASSYSSLGLPTEQFF. The V and J genes are TRBV6-5 and TRBJ2-1; a weak D match, TRBD1 (5 bases). Trimming left V 0 bases short and J 9 bases short, with 18 bases between. The CDR3 runs 16 residues. Germline V CDR1 and CDR2: MNHEY, SVGAGI.